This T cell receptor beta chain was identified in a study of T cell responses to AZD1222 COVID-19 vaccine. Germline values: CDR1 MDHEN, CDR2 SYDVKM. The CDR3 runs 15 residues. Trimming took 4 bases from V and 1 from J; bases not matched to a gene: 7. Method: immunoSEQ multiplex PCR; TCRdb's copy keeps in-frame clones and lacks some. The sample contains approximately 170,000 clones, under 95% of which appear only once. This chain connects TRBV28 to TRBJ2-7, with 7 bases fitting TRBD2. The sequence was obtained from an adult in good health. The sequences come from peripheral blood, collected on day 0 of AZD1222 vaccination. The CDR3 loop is CASSWGGAGSYEQYF. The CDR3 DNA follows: TGTGCCAGCAGTTGGGGAGGGGCAGGGTCCTACGAGCAGTACTTC.